This T cell receptor (beta chain) emerged from a study of T-cell memory formation after mild COVID-19. One entry per CDR3 protein results from TCRdb running MiXCR on the 5' RACE reads. Found here are around 340,000 distinct CDR3 sequences, more than 20% of them singletons; the top ten hold approximately 12%. This clonotype was recorded a few times. Sequences were obtained from PBMCs or a T cell subset sorted from them (not recorded which). This TCR derives from an adult woman who had mild COVID-19 (a few samples of this study predate the infection). Cell type and time point are not known.

The CDR3 bases are TGCAGTACGACAGGATATAGCAATCAGCCCCAGCATTTT. It encodes CSTTGYSNQPQHF. This chain connects TRBV20-1 to TRBJ1-5; D is possibly TRBD1 (6 bases). The CDR3 totals 13 residues. Germline V gene data show CDR1 as DFQATT and CDR2 as SNEGSKA (reference sequence). The germline V and J ends were trimmed by 8 bases and 0 bases, with 11 bases remaining between them.